The following is a T cell receptor beta chain sequence with its context. Its antigen is unknown. Base qualities are not provided; no much larger clone lies one nucleotide away. CDR1 and CDR2, per the germline V gene, are SGHRS and YFSETQ. Clipping removes 4 bases from V and 2 bases from J, with 7 as the unmatched junction base count. The CDR3 measures 15 amino acids from cysteine to phenylalanine. Left in the record is the CDR3 DNA by itself, 45 bases read in frame from the first base. Amplification of TCR beta CDR3 regions was carried out from RNA transcripts. The first round of RT-PCR for the TCR CDR3 was performed with the HTBI primer set and the Qiagen OneStep RT-PCR kit. Libraries were constructed in a second round of multiplex PCR, after which size selection and purification were carried out. Sequencing of the libraries was done on an Illumina HiSeq2000 using paired-end 100 bp reads. Per the authors' processing: Raw data were processed with SOAPnuke, discarding reads with adapters, uncalled bases, mean Phred below 15, or no exact constant-primer or identifier match. High-quality paired reads were merged with COPE v1.2.5, and unique nucleotide sequences were defined as clonotypes. Clonotypes were aligned to IMGT TRBV, TRBD and TRBJ reference segments using MiTCR v1.1. The analysis included only V-J combinations with a frequency above 0.0001, which together covered over 98% of the repertoires. The TCS score was defined as F50 (clonal expansion) divided by E x V (chaos), with BLOSUM62-based TCRdist calculated between CDR3 peptides within each V-J. Welch's t-statistics and random forest reduced roughly 500 V-J features to around 14, which were used in a naive Bayes classifier (R e1071). Using fastp at Q25 and MiXCR, TCRdb reprocessed the public reads and kept productive beta chains. Rows merge per CDR3 protein into single entries with the most common DNA and genes. TCRdb's processing, not the authors', yielded these V and J calls. In this sample the table shows about 270,000 distinct CDR3 sequences, about 20% of which occur a single time. The ten largest make up around 60% of the sample.

Ophthalmopathy patients had moderately to severely active disease, with a Clinical Activity Score of 3 or more, a NOSPECS grade of 4 or more, and a disease duration of less than 3 months. Any patient with an uncontrolled infection, another autoimmune disease, pregnancy or lactation was excluded. Diagnoses relied on clinical symptoms, serum thyroxine and TRAb, thyroid ultrasound and orbital computed tomography. Ficoll-Paque density gradient centrifugation was used to isolate PBMCs from about 10 ml of fresh peripheral blood. Total RNA was extracted using Trizol reagent, and RNA quality was assessed on an Agilent 2100 Bioanalyzer. This record comes from a study of T cells in Graves' hyperthyroidism and ophthalmopathy (dated by TCRdb to between 2018 and 2021). For the wider study: Peripheral blood samples were taken at initial diagnosis, before any treatment was given. A discovery cohort of fewer than 110 patients, about 40 with Graves' ophthalmopathy and approximately 60 with stable Graves' hyperthyroidism, was used to find distinguishing TCR V-J signatures. Prospective prediction of ophthalmopathy was tested in an independent validation cohort of approximately 19 hyperthyroidism patients and around 16 patients who later progressed to ophthalmopathy. The roughly 90 discovery patients were divided at random into training and test sets in a 7:3 ratio. In about 6 Graves' hyperthyroidism patients, the study also compared T-cell repertoires from thyroid tissue with T-cell repertoires from blood. Once sampling was done, hyperthyroidism patients were given methimazole at a starting dose of 30 mg daily, whereas ophthalmopathy patients were given high-dose intravenous methylprednisolone. According to the paper, TCR Vbeta CDR3 sequencing was carried out on about 140 peripheral blood samples, which came from under 50 ophthalmopathy, 75 to 80 hyperthyroidism and around 17 progressor patients.

Points the paper makes about the study in general: No statistical method was used to fix the sample size in advance, and group allocation was not hidden from the investigators. In validation, the model predicted progression to ophthalmopathy a median of roughly 6.5 months before onset, with approximately 68% sensitivity and roughly 73% specificity. Blood samples also contained most of the expanded thyroid clonotypes (frequency above 0.001), which suggests that blood repertoires may reflect thyroid immune responses. In cross-validation, a model built on a 13 V-J signature told ophthalmopathy apart from stable hyperthyroidism with roughly 87% sensitivity and about 81% specificity, and in testing the same model reached 80%/75%.

Sequences were obtained from blood. The chain was built from TRBV5-1 and TRBJ2-7; 9 middle bases align to TRBD1. The TCR sequence derives from a man aged 30 to 45 with Graves' ophthalmopathy. The CDR3 protein sequence reads: CASSSGQGRTYEQYF. At the DNA level, the sequence is TGCGCCAGCAGCAGCGGACAGGGGAGGACCTACGAGCAGTACTTC. Reference TRBV5-1 and TRBJ2-7 genes cover what lies past the CDR3, so the full variable domain is KAGVTQTPRYLIKTRGQQVTLSCSPISGHRSVSWYQQTPGQGLQFLFEYFSETQRNKGNFPGRFSGRQFSNSRSEMNVSTLELGDSALYLCASSSGQGRTYEQYFGPGTRLTVT.